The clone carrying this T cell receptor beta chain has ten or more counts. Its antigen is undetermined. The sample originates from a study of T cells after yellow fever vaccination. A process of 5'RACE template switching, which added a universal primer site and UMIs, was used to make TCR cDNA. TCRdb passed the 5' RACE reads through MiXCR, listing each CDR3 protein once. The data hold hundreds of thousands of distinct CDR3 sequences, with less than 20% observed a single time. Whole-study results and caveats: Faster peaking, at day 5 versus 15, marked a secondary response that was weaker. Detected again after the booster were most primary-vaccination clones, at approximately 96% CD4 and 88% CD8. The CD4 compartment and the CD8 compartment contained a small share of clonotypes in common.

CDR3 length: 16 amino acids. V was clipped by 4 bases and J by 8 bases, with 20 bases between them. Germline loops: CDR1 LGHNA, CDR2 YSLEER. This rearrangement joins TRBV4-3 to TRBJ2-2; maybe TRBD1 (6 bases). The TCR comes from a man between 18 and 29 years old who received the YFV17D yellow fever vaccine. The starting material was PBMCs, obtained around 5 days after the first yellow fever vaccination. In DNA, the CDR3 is TGCGCCAGCAGCCCCCCCCCGGCAGGGGCGACAGGGGAGCTGTTTTTT. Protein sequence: CASSPPPAGATGELFF.